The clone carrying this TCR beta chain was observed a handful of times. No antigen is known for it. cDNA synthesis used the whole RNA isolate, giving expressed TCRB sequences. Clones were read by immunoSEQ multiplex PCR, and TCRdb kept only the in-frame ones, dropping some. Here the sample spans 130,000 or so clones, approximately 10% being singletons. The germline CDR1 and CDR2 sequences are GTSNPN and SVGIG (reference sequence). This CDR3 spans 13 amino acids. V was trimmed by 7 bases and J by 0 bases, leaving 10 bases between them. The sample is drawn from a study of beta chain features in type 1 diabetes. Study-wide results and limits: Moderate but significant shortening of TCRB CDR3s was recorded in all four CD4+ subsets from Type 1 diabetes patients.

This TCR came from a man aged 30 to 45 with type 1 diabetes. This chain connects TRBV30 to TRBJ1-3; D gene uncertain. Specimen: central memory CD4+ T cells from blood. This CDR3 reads CASQEVSGNTIYF. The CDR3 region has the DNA TGTGCCTCCCAGGAGGTCTCTGGAAACACCATATATTTT.